The 21 T cell receptor beta chains below all came from one sample that was sequenced in a study of blood T cell repertoires in COVID-19. Clones were read by immunoSEQ multiplex PCR, and TCRdb kept only the in-frame ones, dropping some. The sample lists tens of thousands of clones, 75% to 90% occurring once. Sequencing was done on a sample of peripheral blood. These receptors originate from a man aged 55 to 70 with acute or convalescent COVID-19.

The rearrangement uses TRBV6-5 and TRBJ1-2; D is perhaps TRBD1 (6 bases). CDR1 is MNHEY and CDR2 is SVGAGI in the germline V gene. This CDR3 has 13 residues. Trimming cost V 5 bases and J 7 bases, with 14 bases left between them. CDR3 residues: CASSQQGPSGYTF. In nucleotides, the CDR3 is TGTGCCAGCAGTCAACAGGGCCCCTCTGGCTACACCTTC.

This rearrangement joins TRBV5-1 to TRBJ2-3; 11 bases are shared with TRBD1. Germline lookup yields CDR1 SGHRS and CDR2 YFSETQ. Trimming at V came to 7 bases and at J to 6 bases, leaving 4 bases not matched to a gene. This CDR3 has 13 residues. CDR3 sequence reads: CASWTGGADTQYF. DNA of the CDR3: TGCGCCAGCTGGACAGGGGGCGCGGATACGCAGTATTTT.

V is TRBV7-2 and J is TRBJ1-2; TRBD1 aligns across 7 bases. There are 15 residues in the CDR3. Trimming took 0 bases from V and 2 from J; bases not matched to a gene: 3. CDR1 SGHTA and CDR2 FQGNSA come from the germline V gene. CDR3 nucleotide sequence: TGTGCCAGCAGCTTAGCCCCGACAGGGAACTATGGCTACACCTTC. Translation gives CASSLAPTGNYGYTF.

This chain uses TRBV19 with TRBJ2-2; D may be TRBD2 (6 bases). The CDR3 length is 18 residues. Germline lookup yields CDR1 LNHDA and CDR2 SQIVND (reference sequence). V lost 0 bases to trimming and J lost 4 bases, with 18 bases between them. The CDR3 region has the DNA TGTGCCAGTAGTATAGATTGGAGGGACGTCCGGAGCACCGGGGAGCTGTTTTTT. Encoded protein: CASSIDWRDVRSTGELFF.

V is TRBV18 and J is TRBJ2-2, with a weak D call TRBD2 (5 bases). This CDR3 has 14 residues. Germline V gene lookup returns CDR1 KGHSH and CDR2 LQKENI. The V end was cut by 2 bases, the J end by 5 bases, with 9 bases between. The CDR3 nucleotides read TGTGCCAGCTCACCAAGGACGGGGACCGGGGAGCTGTTTTTT. This sequence encodes CASSPRTGTGELFF.

V is TRBV3-1 (or the pseudogene TRBV3-2) and J is TRBJ1-6; 10 bases match TRBD1. The CDR3 is 15 amino acids. V gave up 1 base and J gave up 9 bases; unmatched junction bases: 3. CDR1 LGHDT and CDR2 YNNKEL come from the germline V gene (reference sequence). Here the CDR3 reads CASSQATGGFSPLHF. CDR3 coding DNA: TGTGCCAGCAGCCAAGCGACAGGGGGCTTTTCACCCCTCCACTTT.

This clone was seen a few times. The chain recombines TRBV3-1 (or the pseudogene TRBV3-2) with TRBJ2-7; D not certain. From germline, CDR1 is LGHDT and CDR2 YNNKEL (reference sequence). V was pared by 0 bases and J by 1 base, with 4 bases between. The CDR3 totals 13 residues. The CDR3 reads CASSQERSYEQYF. CDR3 coding DNA: TGTGCCAGCAGCCAAGAACGGTCCTACGAGCAGTACTTC.

V usage is TRBV19 and J usage is TRBJ1-1, with D possibly matching TRBD1 (6 bases). CDR3 length: 14 residues. Trimming removed 6 bases at V and 2 bases at J, with 13 bases between. CDR1 is LNHDA, CDR2 SQIVND, per germline (reference sequence). The CDR3 here is CASRSRTENTEAFF. DNA for the CDR3: TGTGCCAGTAGGTCAAGGACAGAAAACACTGAAGCTTTCTTT.

The chain couples TRBV27 to TRBJ2-1; 13 bases are shared with TRBD2. This CDR3 has 17 amino acids. V dropped 2 bases and J dropped 5; count of bases not matched to a gene: 6. Germline CDR1 MNHEY, CDR2 SMNVEV (reference sequence). The DNA of the CDR3 is TGTGCCAGCAGTTTACGGGGACTAGCGGGAAGAAACAATGAGCAGTTCTTC. This gives the protein CASSLRGLAGRNNEQFF.

V gene TRBV7-9 combines with J gene TRBJ1-1; D ambiguous. Germline CDR1 is SEHNR and CDR2 is FQNEAQ (reference sequence). The germline V and J ends were trimmed by 2 bases and 4 bases, with 8 bases remaining between them. This CDR3 is 13 amino acids long. CDR3 residues: CASSLQVSTEAFF. The DNA for the CDR3 is TGTGCCAGCAGCTTACAGGTGAGCACTGAAGCTTTCTTT.

The CDR3 region has the DNA TGTGCCAGCAGTCCCCCGGGACAAGCCTATGGCTACACCTTC. This codes for CASSPPGQAYGYTF. The chain links TRBV6-6 to TRBJ1-2, with D tentatively TRBD1 (6 bases). There are 14 residues in the CDR3. V shed 5 bases and J shed 4 bases, with 14 bases lying between them. Germline loops: CDR1 MNHNY, CDR2 SVGAGI (reference sequence).

The chain employs TRBV7-2 and TRBJ2-3; 7 nucleotides align to TRBD2. Germline V gene data show CDR1 as SGHTA and CDR2 as FQGNSA. The CDR3 spans 15 residues. V dropped 2 bases and J dropped 3; count of bases not matched to a gene: 5. The CDR3 loop reads CASSLPAGRTDTQYF. CDR3 DNA: TGTGCCAGCAGCTTACCAGCGGGACGGACAGATACGCAGTATTTT.

The chain carries TRBV19 and TRBJ2-2, with TRBD2 matching 10 bases. Germline trimming cut 5 bases from V and 5 bases from J; bases unmatched to any gene: 11. This CDR3 has 17 residues. Germline values: CDR1 LNHDA, CDR2 SQIVND (reference sequence). The CDR3 protein is CASSPYGLADGTGELFF. The CDR3 DNA reads as TGTGCCAGTAGTCCCTATGGACTAGCGGACGGGACCGGGGAGCTGTTTTTT.

This rearrangement joins TRBV25-1 to TRBJ1-1; a possible D gene is TRBD1 (5 bases). The germline CDR1 and CDR2 sequences are MGHDK and SYGVNS. There are 14 residues in the CDR3. V lost 5 bases, J lost 2 bases, and 12 bases lay in between. The CDR3: CASSHQDINTEAFF. Here the CDR3 DNA reads TGTGCCAGCAGTCACCAGGACATAAACACTGAAGCTTTCTTT.

V gene TRBV27 combines with J gene TRBJ2-7, with 11 bases fitting TRBD2. The junction had 7 bases not matched to a gene; V was cut back by 5 bases and J by 4 bases. CDR1 is MNHEY, CDR2 SMNVEV, per germline (reference sequence). This CDR3 is 15 amino acids long. CDR3: CASSPGTSGRYEQYF. CDR3 in DNA: TGTGCCAGCAGTCCAGGCACTAGCGGGAGATACGAGCAGTACTTC.

The J gene is TRBJ2-3, the V gene TRBV28; no definite D call. The CDR3 consists of 12 residues. V lost 7 bases to trimming and J lost 3 bases, with 8 bases between them. Germline CDR1 is MDHEN and CDR2 is SYDVKM. The CDR3 here is CASISLTDTQYF. The CDR3 DNA follows: TGTGCCAGCATCTCCTTAACAGATACGCAGTATTTT.

The chain carries TRBV6-5 and TRBJ1-4; a weak D match, TRBD1 (6 bases). CDR1 is MNHEY and CDR2 is SVGAGI in the germline V gene. Trimming left V 6 bases short and J 2 bases short, with 13 bases between. The CDR3 extends over 15 amino acids. CDR3 coding DNA: TGTGCCAGCAGGACTGAACAGGGTACTAATGAAAAACTGTTTTTT. Amino acids: CASRTEQGTNEKLFF.

This chain links TRBV28 with TRBJ2-5, with 10 positions matching TRBD1. The CDR3 is made up of 15 amino acids. The germline V gene encodes CDR1 MDHEN and CDR2 SYDVKM. The trim removed 3 bases at V and 5 bases at J, leaving 6 bases unmatched. CDR3 in amino acids: CASSFPGQGLETQYF. In DNA, the CDR3 is TGTGCCAGCAGTTTTCCGGGACAGGGGCTTGAGACCCAGTACTTC.

V and J are TRBV18 and TRBJ2-5, with 9 bases identical to TRBD2. This CDR3 is built from 18 residues. Germline CDR1 and CDR2: KGHSH and LQKENI. Trimming removed 3 bases from V and 2 bases from J; junction bases left unmatched: 13. CDR3 in amino acids: CASSPGMGTSRIQETQYF. The CDR3, as DNA: TGTGCCAGCTCACCGGGAATGGGGACTAGCAGGATTCAAGAGACCCAGTACTTC. Supplemented by reference TRBV18 and TRBJ2-5, the full variable domain reads NAGVMQNPRHLVRRRGQEARLRCSPMKGHSHVYWYRQLPEEGLKFMVYLQKENIIDESGMPKERFSAEFPKEGPSILRIQQVVRGDSAAYFCASSPGMGTSRIQETQYFGPGTRLLVL.

The gene calls are TRBV5-4 and TRBJ1-2; D gene ambiguous. The CDR3 length is 12 residues. Germline-derived CDR1 and CDR2 are SGHNT and YYREEE (reference sequence). V shed 6 bases and J shed 1 base, with 7 bases lying between them. This CDR3 reads CASTDNNYGYTF. In nucleotides, the CDR3 is TGTGCCAGCACCGACAATAACTATGGCTACACCTTC.

This chain connects TRBV9 to TRBJ2-1; weak D call: TRBD2 (6 bases). Germline lookup yields CDR1 SGDLS and CDR2 YYNGEE. The V and J ends lost 4 bases and 4 bases respectively, with 12 bases between them. This CDR3 is 14 amino acids long. The DNA for the CDR3 is TGTGCCAGCAGCCCCGGGGACTCGTACAATGAGCAGTTCTTC. As protein: CASSPGDSYNEQFF.